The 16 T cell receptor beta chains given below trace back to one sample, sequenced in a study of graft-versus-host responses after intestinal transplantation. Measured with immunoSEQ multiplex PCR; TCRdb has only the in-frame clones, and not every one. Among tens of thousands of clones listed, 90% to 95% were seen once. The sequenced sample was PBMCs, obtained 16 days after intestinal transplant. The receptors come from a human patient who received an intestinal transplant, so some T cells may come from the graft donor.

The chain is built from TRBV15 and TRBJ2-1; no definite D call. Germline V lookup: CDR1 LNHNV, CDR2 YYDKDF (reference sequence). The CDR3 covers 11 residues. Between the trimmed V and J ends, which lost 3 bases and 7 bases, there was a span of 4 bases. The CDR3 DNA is TGTGCCACCAGCAGCCCGAATGAGCAGTTCTTC. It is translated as CATSSPNEQFF.

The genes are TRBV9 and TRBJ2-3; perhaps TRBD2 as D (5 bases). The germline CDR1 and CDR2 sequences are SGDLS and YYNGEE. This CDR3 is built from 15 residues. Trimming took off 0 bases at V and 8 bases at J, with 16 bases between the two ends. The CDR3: CASSVGVRRTGTQYF. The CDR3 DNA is TGTGCCAGCAGCGTAGGAGTTAGGAGGACGGGTACGCAGTATTTT.

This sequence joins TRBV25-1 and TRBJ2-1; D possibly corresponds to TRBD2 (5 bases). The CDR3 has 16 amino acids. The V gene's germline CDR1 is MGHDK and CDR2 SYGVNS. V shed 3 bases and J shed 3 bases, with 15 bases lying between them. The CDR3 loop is CASSDPGFEGYNEQFF. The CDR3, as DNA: TGTGCCAGCAGTGACCCGGGGTTTGAGGGCTACAATGAGCAGTTCTTC. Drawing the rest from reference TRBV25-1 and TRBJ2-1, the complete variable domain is EADIYQTPRYLVIGTGKKITLECSQTMGHDKMYWYQQDPGMELHLIHYSYGVNSTEKGDLSSESTVSRIRTEHFPLTLESARPSHTSQYLCASSDPGFEGYNEQFFGPGTRLTVL.

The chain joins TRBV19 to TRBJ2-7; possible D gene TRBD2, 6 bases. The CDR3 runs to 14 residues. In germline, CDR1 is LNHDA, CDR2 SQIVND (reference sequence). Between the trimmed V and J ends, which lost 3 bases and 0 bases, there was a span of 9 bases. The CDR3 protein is CASSIRGNSYEQYF. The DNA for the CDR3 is TGTGCCAGTAGTATTCGGGGGAACTCCTACGAGCAGTACTTC.

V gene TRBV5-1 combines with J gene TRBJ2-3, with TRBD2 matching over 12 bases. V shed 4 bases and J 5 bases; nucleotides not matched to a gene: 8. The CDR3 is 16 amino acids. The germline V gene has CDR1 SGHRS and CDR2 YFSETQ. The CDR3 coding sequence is TGCGCCAGCAGCGCGAGACTAGCGGGAGTGGGAGATACGCAGTATTTT. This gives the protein CASSARLAGVGDTQYF.

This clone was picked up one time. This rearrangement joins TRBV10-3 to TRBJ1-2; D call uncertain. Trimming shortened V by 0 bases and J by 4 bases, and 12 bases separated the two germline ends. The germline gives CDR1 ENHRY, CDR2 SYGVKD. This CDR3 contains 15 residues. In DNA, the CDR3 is TGTGCCATCAGTGAGTCTATTCAGATAATCTATGGCTACACCTTC. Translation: CAISESIQIIYGYTF.

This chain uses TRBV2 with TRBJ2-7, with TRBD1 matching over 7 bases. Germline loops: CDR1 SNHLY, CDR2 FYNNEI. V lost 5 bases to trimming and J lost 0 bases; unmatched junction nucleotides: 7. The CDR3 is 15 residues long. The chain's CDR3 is CASSTNAGGSYEQYF. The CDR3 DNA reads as TGTGCCAGCAGTACAAATGCAGGGGGCTCCTACGAGCAGTACTTC.

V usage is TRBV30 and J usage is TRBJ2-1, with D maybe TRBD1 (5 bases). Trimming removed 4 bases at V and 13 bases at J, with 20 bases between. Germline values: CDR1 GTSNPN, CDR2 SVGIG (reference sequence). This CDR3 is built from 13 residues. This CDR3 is CAWTLAPTETQFF. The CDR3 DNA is TGTGCCTGGACTCTCGCCCCGACAGAGACACAGTTCTTC.

CDR3 protein: CASSYSRDRASGRYGETQYF. In nucleotides, the CDR3 is TGTGCCAGCAGTTACTCACGGGACAGGGCCAGCGGGAGATACGGGGAGACCCAGTACTTC. The chain is built from TRBV6-7 and TRBJ2-5, with a weak D call TRBD1 (9 bases). TRBV6-7 is labeled an ORF, and its function is uncertain. The germline V and J ends were trimmed by 0 bases and 5 bases, with 28 bases remaining between them. There are 20 residues in the CDR3.

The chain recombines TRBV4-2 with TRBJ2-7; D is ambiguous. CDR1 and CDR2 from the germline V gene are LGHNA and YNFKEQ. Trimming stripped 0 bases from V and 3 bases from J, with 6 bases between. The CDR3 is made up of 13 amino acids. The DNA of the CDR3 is TGTGCCAGCAGCCAAGACGTGAGCTACGAGCAGTACTTC. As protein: CASSQDVSYEQYF.

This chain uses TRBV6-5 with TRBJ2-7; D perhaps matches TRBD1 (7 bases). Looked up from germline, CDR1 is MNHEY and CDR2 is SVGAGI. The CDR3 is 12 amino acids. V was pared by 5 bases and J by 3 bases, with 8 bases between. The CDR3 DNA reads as TGTGCCAGCAGTCAGGGGGGCTACGAGCAGTACTTC. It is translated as CASSQGGYEQYF.

Written as DNA, the CDR3 is TGTGCCAGTACCTCAGACAGGGGGCAGTTCTTC. This encodes CASTSDRGQFF. V and J are TRBV19 and TRBJ2-1; 8 bases match TRBD1. Trimming cost V 7 bases and J 12 bases; bases outside gene matches: 5. This CDR3 region has 11 residues. Looked up from germline, CDR1 is LNHDA and CDR2 is SQIVND (reference sequence).

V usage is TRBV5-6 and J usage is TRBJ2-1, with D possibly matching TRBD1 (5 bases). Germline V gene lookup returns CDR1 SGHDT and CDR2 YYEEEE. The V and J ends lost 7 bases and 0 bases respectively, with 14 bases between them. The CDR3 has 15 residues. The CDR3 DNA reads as TGTGCCAGCTGGGTACAGGTTAGCTCCTACAATGAGCAGTTCTTC. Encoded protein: CASWVQVSSYNEQFF.

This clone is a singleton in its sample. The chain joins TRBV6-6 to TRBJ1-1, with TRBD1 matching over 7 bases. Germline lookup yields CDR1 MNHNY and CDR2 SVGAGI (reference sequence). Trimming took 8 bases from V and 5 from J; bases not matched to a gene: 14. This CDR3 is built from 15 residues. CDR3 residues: CASANPGGPGTEAFF. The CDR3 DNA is TGTGCCAGCGCGAACCCAGGGGGGCCGGGGACTGAAGCTTTCTTT.

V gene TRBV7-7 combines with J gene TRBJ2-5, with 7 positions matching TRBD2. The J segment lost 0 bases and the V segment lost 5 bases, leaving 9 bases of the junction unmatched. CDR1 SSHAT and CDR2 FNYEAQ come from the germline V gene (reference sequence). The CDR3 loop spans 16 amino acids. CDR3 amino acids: CASSLGGAAYQETQYF. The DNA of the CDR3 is TGTGCCAGCAGCCTGGGAGGGGCCGCGTACCAAGAGACCCAGTACTTC.

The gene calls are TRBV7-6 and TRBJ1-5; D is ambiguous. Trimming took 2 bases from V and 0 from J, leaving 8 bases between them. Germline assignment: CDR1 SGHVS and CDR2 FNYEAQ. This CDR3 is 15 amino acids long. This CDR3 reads CASSLSQDSNQPQHF. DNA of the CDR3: TGTGCCAGCAGCTTAAGCCAGGATAGCAATCAGCCCCAGCATTTT.